This T cell receptor (beta chain) was profiled in a study of blood T cell repertoires in COVID-19. The CDR3 runs 14 residues. V lost 4 bases to trimming and J lost 2 bases, with 11 bases between them. Germline V gene data show CDR1 as SGDLS and CDR2 as YYNGEE. Original analysis: Estimates of nucleated cell counts were drawn from the amplification of reference gene primers. The data were produced by immunoSEQ multiplex PCR, yet TCRdb's version contains in-frame clones alone and is incomplete. From that table come the V and J calls and clone size; the DNA was used to work out D and trimming. The top ten clones hold 5.5% to 7.5% of a sample with under 70,000 clones, about 89% of them seen once.

The sample was peripheral blood. The clonotype originates from a woman aged 55-70 years with active or convalescent COVID-19. V usage is TRBV9 and J usage is TRBJ2-3; maybe TRBD2 (6 bases). The CDR3 sequence: CASSPPSDTDTQYF. The CDR3 DNA is TGTGCCAGCAGCCCCCCTAGCGACACAGATACGCAGTATTTT.